These 20 T cell receptor beta chains share one sample of origin, sequenced in a study of CD8 T cells in ankylosing spondylitis. TCRdb re-called the 5' RACE reads through MiXCR, storing one row per CDR3 protein. The sample contains hundreds of thousands of distinct CDR3 sequences, 20% to 30% of which appear only once. The sequenced sample consisted of blood, either unsorted or a sorted T cell fraction (not recorded which). These receptors were obtained from a male donor with ankylosing spondylitis or in good health (not recorded which).

This clonotype was found many times. This rearrangement joins TRBV7-9 to TRBJ2-7; D unresolved. CDR3 length: 12 residues. V was trimmed by 5 bases and J by 6 bases, leaving 11 bases between them. Germline V gives CDR1 SEHNR, CDR2 FQNEAQ (reference sequence). CDR3 in amino acids: CASSPEASEQYF. In DNA, the CDR3 is TGTGCCAGCAGCCCAGAGGCATCCGAGCAGTACTTC. The full variable domain, rest sourced from reference TRBV7-9 and TRBJ2-7, is DTGVSQNPRHKITKRGQNVTFRCDPISEHNRLYWYRQTLGQGPEFLTYFQNEAQLEKSRLLSDRFSAERPKGSFSTLEIQRTEQGDSAMYLCASSPEASEQYFGPGTRLTVT.

This clonotype came up a few times. The chain couples TRBV5-5 to TRBJ2-1; 10 bases map to TRBD2. Germline V gene sequence: CDR1 SGHKS, CDR2 YYEKEE (reference sequence). The CDR3 extends over 15 amino acids. V shed 3 bases, J shed 6 bases, and the junction held 6 bases outside the gene matches. CDR3 residues: CASSSLAGGGNEQFF. In DNA, the CDR3 is TGTGCCAGCAGCTCGTTAGCGGGAGGCGGCAATGAGCAGTTCTTC.

This clonotype was seen many times. V gene TRBV12-3 or TRBV12-4 combines with J gene TRBJ2-7; possible D gene TRBD2, 6 bases. The CDR3 spans 12 residues. With 2 bases removed from V and 8 bases from J, the gap between germline ends came to 10 bases. DNA for the CDR3: TGTGCCAGCAGTTTAAGGGGCGGGAAGCAGTACTTC. This gives the protein CASSLRGGKQYF.

Many counts were recorded for this clonotype. The chain couples TRBV10-3 to TRBJ2-1; perhaps D is TRBD1 or TRBD2 (5 bases each). Trimming pared 0 bases from V and 3 bases from J, leaving 15 bases between. Germline V gives CDR1 ENHRY, CDR2 SYGVKD. The CDR3 has 17 amino acids. In DNA form, the CDR3 reads TGTGCCATCAGTGAGTCGGTACAGGCGACTAACTACAATGAGCAGTTCTTC. Protein: CAISESVQATNYNEQFF.

Many counts were recorded for this clonotype. The chain joins TRBV5-1 to TRBJ2-1; 8 bases line up with TRBD1. Germline-derived CDR1 and CDR2 are SGHRS and YFSETQ. The V segment lost 3 bases and the J segment 4 bases; nucleotides outside the gene matches: 6. The CDR3 totals 15 residues. The CDR3 loop is CASSSDRGRYNEQFF. The CDR3 region has the DNA TGCGCCAGCAGCTCCGACAGGGGCAGATACAATGAGCAGTTCTTC.

This sequence joins TRBV20-1 and TRBJ2-1; D is unresolved. Looked up from germline, CDR1 is DFQATT and CDR2 is SNEGSKA (reference sequence). V lost 3 bases, J lost 8 bases, and 14 bases lay in between. This CDR3 region has 13 residues. Written as DNA, the CDR3 is TGCAGTGCTAGGGGGATAGCAGGCCATGAGCAGTTCTTC. Translation: CSARGIAGHEQFF.

This clonotype was recorded many times. The V gene is TRBV15, the J gene TRBJ2-1, with TRBD2 matching over 10 bases. The trim removed 0 bases at V and 3 bases at J, leaving 11 bases unmatched. The CDR3 loop spans 19 amino acids. Germline V gene lookup returns CDR1 LNHNV and CDR2 YYDKDF (reference sequence). CDR3 residues: CATSREPTSGNFDYNEQFF. CDR3 DNA: TGTGCCACCAGCAGAGAACCCACTAGCGGGAATTTTGACTACAATGAGCAGTTCTTC.

This clonotype was picked up many times. The chain is built from TRBV11-1 and TRBJ2-1, with D possibly matching TRBD1 (6 bases). The CDR3 has 14 amino acids. Germline V CDR1 and CDR2: SGHAT, FQDESV (reference sequence). V lost 1 base and J 9 bases, leaving 13 bases between the germline ends. CDR3 region: CASSLVQGLTEQFF. As DNA, the CDR3 is TGTGCCAGCAGCTTAGTACAGGGTCTCACTGAGCAGTTCTTC.

The chain uses TRBV5-1 and TRBJ2-5, with D possibly matching TRBD1 (5 bases). The germline V and J ends were trimmed by 4 bases and 2 bases, with 12 bases remaining between them. The CDR3 sequence is 14 residues long. Germline-derived CDR1 and CDR2 are SGHRS and YFSETQ. The CDR3 DNA sequence: TGCGCCAGCAGCCCAGGGCCCGGGCAAGAGACCCAGTACTTC. This sequence encodes CASSPGPGQETQYF.

This clonotype was observed at least ten times. This chain links TRBV6-1 with TRBJ1-6; D may be TRBD1 (5 bases). CDR1 is MNHNS, CDR2 SASEGT, per germline. V dropped 5 bases and J dropped 0 bases, with 14 bases sitting between them. This CDR3 region has 17 residues. Here the CDR3 DNA reads TGTGCCAGCAGTCAGGACACCTGGAGCTCCTATAATTCACCCCTCCACTTT. This encodes CASSQDTWSSYNSPLHF.

This clonotype was seen more than once but under ten times. The chain recombines TRBV9 with TRBJ1-5; D not certain. The V gene lost 0 bases and the J gene lost 0 bases, with 4 bases spanning the gap. The length of the CDR3 is 14 residues. In germline, CDR1 is SGDLS, CDR2 YYNGEE. The CDR3 DNA reads as TGTGCCAGCAGCGTAGATGGTAGCAATCAGCCCCAGCATTTT. Amino acids: CASSVDGSNQPQHF.

This clonotype showed up just a few times. The genes are TRBV12-3 or TRBV12-4 and TRBJ2-1, with D possibly matching TRBD1 (6 bases). The V end lost 7 bases, the J end lost 2 bases, and 15 bases lay between the germline ends. The CDR3 runs 15 residues. CDR3 sequence reads: CASNFGTRAYNEQFF. CDR3 DNA sequence: TGTGCCAGCAACTTTGGGACAAGAGCCTACAATGAGCAGTTCTTC.

This clonotype was detected ten times or more. CDR3 DNA sequence: TGTGCCAGCAGCTTAGCGGGCAGGAACACTGAAGCTTTCTTT. Amino acid sequence: CASSLAGRNTEAFF. The chain employs TRBV7-2 and TRBJ1-1, with D uncertain. This CDR3 has 14 amino acids. V gave up 0 bases and J gave up 1 base, with 6 bases separating them. Germline V lookup: CDR1 SGHTA, CDR2 FQGNSA.

This clonotype came up a few times. This chain connects TRBV6-6 to TRBJ1-1, with D maybe TRBD1 (6 bases). Deletions cut 0 bases from V and 6 bases from J, with 8 bases between. Germline V CDR1 and CDR2: MNHNY, SVGAGI (reference sequence). The CDR3 has 13 amino acids. The CDR3 nucleotides read TGTGCCAGCAGTTACTCGGGGGGGCCTGAAGCTTTCTTT. The encoded protein is CASSYSGGPEAFF.

This clonotype was seen ten or more times. The V gene is TRBV27, the J gene TRBJ1-2; D is uncertain. CDR3 length equals 14 residues. Between the trimmed V and J ends, which lost 2 bases and 2 bases, there was a span of 9 bases. Germline loops: CDR1 MNHEY, CDR2 SMNVEV (reference sequence). This CDR3 reads CASSLKWPNYGYTF. CDR3 nucleotide sequence: TGTGCCAGCAGTTTAAAGTGGCCCAACTATGGCTACACCTTC.

In regard to this clonotype: A clone one base away is much larger, so this may be a read error. No conserved phenylalanine or tryptophan is present at the end of the CDR3, so a read error is the likely explanation. The chain recombines TRBV7-9 with TRBJ2-7; 10 bases are a match to TRBD2. Unmatched junction bases numbered 7, after V lost 5 bases and J lost 3 bases. There are 15 residues in the CDR3. Germline CDR1 reads SEHNR; CDR2 reads FQNEAQ (reference sequence). CDR3 loop: CASSNLGLAVYEQYL. DNA for the CDR3: TGTGCCAGCAGCAACTTAGGACTAGCGGTCTACGAGCAGTACCTC.

This clonotype has only a few counts. The rearrangement uses TRBV6-5 and TRBJ2-7, with D unresolved. The germline gives CDR1 MNHEY, CDR2 SVGAGI. Trimming stripped 2 bases from V and 6 bases from J, with 17 bases between. The CDR3 length is 15 residues. This chain's CDR3 is CASSYKWAGRTEQYF. In DNA form, the CDR3 reads TGTGCCAGCAGTTACAAGTGGGCAGGTCGCACCGAGCAGTACTTC.

This clonotype has only a few counts. This rearrangement joins TRBV12-3 or TRBV12-4 to TRBJ2-5, with 7 bases fitting TRBD2. The CDR3 extends over 15 amino acids. V dropped 3 bases and J dropped 5; count of bases not matched to a gene: 9. In nucleotides, the CDR3 is TGTGCCAGCAGTTTGAGCGGGGTCTCTCGGGAGACCCAGTACTTC. Protein product: CASSLSGVSRETQYF.

This clonotype was observed at least ten times. The rearrangement uses TRBV10-3 and TRBJ2-3; 10 positions agree with TRBD2. The germline V gene has CDR1 ENHRY and CDR2 SYGVKD. The CDR3 is 15 amino acids. The V and J ends lost 3 bases and 6 bases, in that order; junction bases with no gene match: 6. CDR3 DNA sequence: TGTGCCATCAGTGAAAGGCTAGCGGGAGCGGATACGCAGTATTTT. Residues: CAISERLAGADTQYF.

V usage is TRBV29-1 and J usage is TRBJ2-5; 7 bases agree with TRBD1. CDR3 length equals 14 residues. V gave up 4 bases and J gave up 2 bases; unmatched junction bases: 7. Germline values: CDR1 SQVTM, CDR2 ANQGSEA. The CDR3 coding sequence is TGCAGCGTTGGAGGATGGGGACAGCAAGAGACCCAGTACTTC. Its protein product is CSVGGWGQQETQYF. Complete variable domain (other parts from reference TRBV29-1 and TRBJ2-5): SAVISQKPSRDICQRGTSLTIQCQVDSQVTMMFWYRQQPGQSLTLIATANQGSEATYESGFVIDKFPISRPNLTFSTLTVSNMSPEDSSIYLCSVGGWGQQETQYFGPGTRLLVL.